This T cell receptor beta chain was sequenced during a study of shared clonotypes between healthy human individuals. Study-level background: The people who gave samples were two women and three men aged 18 to 49. Each donor's CD8 memory used one plate, CD8 naive two, each CD4 subset three. Study-level findings and limits: Across a handful of donors, naive CD4 shared around 5%, naive CD8 more than 3%, memory CD4 roughly 2.4%, memory CD8 0.35% to 0.5%.

This CDR3 has 14 amino acids. The V end lost 3 bases, the J end lost 8 bases, and 15 bases lay between the germline ends. CDR1 is SGHRS, CDR2 YFSETQ, per germline. Assay used: immunoSEQ multiplex PCR; TCRdb lists only in-frame clones, some missing. The data hold a few hundred thousand clones, with roughly 96% observed a single time. About this clone: Its antigen is not identified.

This chain joins TRBV5-1 and TRBJ2-1; no clear D. Specimen: memory CD8+ T cells sorted from blood. Subset specified: CD45RO+ cells pooled with CCR7-negative TemRA cells. The sequence was collected from a man aged 30 to 39 in good health. The CDR3 loop reads CASSWAGMDDEQFF. The CDR3, as DNA: TGCGCCAGCAGCTGGGCAGGAATGGACGATGAGCAGTTCTTC. Looking up the rest from reference TRBV5-1 and TRBJ2-1 gives the full variable domain: KAGVTQTPRYLIKTRGQQVTLSCSPISGHRSVSWYQQTPGQGLQFLFEYFSETQRNKGNFPGRFSGRQFSNSRSEMNVSTLELGDSALYLCASSWAGMDDEQFFGPGTRLTVL.